Here is one T cell receptor beta chain with its context. V shed 6 bases and J shed 2 bases, with 10 bases lying between them. Looked up from germline, CDR1 is SNHLY and CDR2 is FYNNEI. This CDR3 is 14 amino acids long. The data were obtained in a study of blood T cell repertoires in COVID-19. The overall study: Sites in the United States, Italy and Spain provided acute and convalescent COVID-19 samples. T cells, B-cell-depleted T cells, or PBMCs provided the cDNA or gDNA that served as material.

Study processing details: Reference gene primer amplification gave nucleated cell count estimates. Profiling relied on immunoSEQ multiplex PCR, and the TCRdb table lists in-frame clones only, not all of them. The DNA was the basis for D and trimming; V, J and clone size are from that table. The sample consists of approximately 190,000 clones, roughly 90% of them appearing once. This chain links TRBV2 with TRBJ2-2; weak D call: TRBD1 (5 bases). This sequence originates from a man aged 50 or older with acute or convalescent COVID-19. The sequencing input was peripheral blood. As DNA, the CDR3 is TGTGCCAGCAGGCCTAGGGGAAACACCGGGGAGCTGTTTTTT. Its translation is CASRPRGNTGELFF.